The rows below give T cell receptor beta chains drawn from one sample of a study of memory CD4+ T cells and cytomegalovirus serostatus. Produced via immunoSEQ multiplex PCR; TCRdb's table is partial and in-frame only. The sample consists of around 63,000 clones, about three quarters of them appearing once. Sequenced sample: memory CD4+ T cells from blood. The receptors stem from an adult in good health and CMV-seronegative. Some clones in this sample may be carry-over from other donors' samples. Each CDR3 is given with its conserved first and last residue. The D gene is left open where the match is weak. Rows may omit the clone size; those that give it use once, few, many or a size class.

j_call d_call clone_size v_call cdr3_nt cdr3_aa
TRBJ1-4 NA NA TRBV30 TGTGCCTGGAGTCCCCCGGGACGGGATAATGAAAAACTGTTTTTT CAWSPPGRDNEKLFF
TRBJ2-7 NA NA TRBV11-2 TGTGCCAGCAGCTTAGATCTAAGGGCAGGACCTCAACCATTC CASSLDLRAGPQPF
TRBJ2-7 TRBD1 NA TRBV10-3 TGTGCCATCAGGGACAGGGGTCCCTCCTACGAGCAGTACTTC CAIRDRGPSYEQYF
TRBJ1-2 NA few TRBV5-6 TGTGCCAGCAGCTTGGACTCGTACGGGACCGACTTAAACTATGGCTACACCTTC CASSLDSYGTDLNYGYTF
TRBJ2-7 NA NA TRBV6-6 TGTGCCAGCAGAACCGGAGGGGACCACGAGCAGTACTTC CASRTGGDHEQYF
TRBJ2-6 NA NA TRBV10-3 TGTGCCATCAGTGAGTCGAAGGGCAGTCGATCCCACTCTGGGGCCAACGTCCTGACTTTC CAISESKGSRSHSGANVLTF
TRBJ2-1 NA few TRBV7-2 TGTGCCAGCAGCTTAGGAGTCTATGAGCAGTTCTTC CASSLGVYEQFF
TRBJ2-1 NA NA TRBV28 TGTGCCAGCAGGCCTCGACTAGTCTCCTACAATGAGCAGTTCTTC CASRPRLVSYNEQFF
TRBJ1-6 NA NA TRBV11-2 TGTGCCAGCAGCCCTGGGGGGGGCGAATGGAATTCACCCCTCCACTTT CASSPGGGEWNSPLHF
TRBJ2-6 NA once TRBV28 TGTGCCAGCAGTCCTCCGACAGCAAGAGGGGCCAACGTCCTGACTTTC CASSPPTARGANVLTF